This TCR beta chain was sequenced for a study of T cells in narcolepsy. Germline V lookup: CDR1 LGHNA, CDR2 YNFKEQ. This CDR3 is built from 13 residues. V gave up 1 base and J gave up 5 bases, with 7 bases separating them. Assay: immunoSEQ multiplex PCR; the TCRdb copy retains only in-frame clones and omits some. Here the sample spans about 27,000 clones, 86% being singletons. The genes are TRBV4-2 and TRBJ2-3, with D perhaps TRBD2 (6 bases). This receptor was identified in a human donor with narcolepsy. The material sequenced was CD45RA- memory CD4+ T cells from PBMCs. CDR3 coding DNA: TGTGCCAGCAGCCAAGGGCGGGAAGATACGCAGTATTTT. This codes for CASSQGREDTQYF.